This T cell receptor beta chain originates from a study of blood T cell repertoires in COVID-19. Looking at the study overall: Nucleic acid was either cDNA or gDNA, and it came from T cells, B-cell-depleted T cells, or PBMCs.

Ages ranged from about 18 to 89 years, with residence in approximately 25 US areas. CDR1 SGHNT and CDR2 YYREEE come from the germline V gene (reference sequence). The CDR3 consists of 16 residues. With 1 base removed from V and 6 bases from J, the gap between germline ends came to 16 bases. Authors' methods: For nucleated cells, counts were estimated from reference gene primer amplification. TCRdb's table, derived via immunoSEQ multiplex PCR, lists solely in-frame clones and lacks some. V, J and clone size derive from that table, while D and trimming were established from the DNA sequence. The table records approximately 180,000 clones, more than 75% of them present only once.

The receptor comes from a woman in her fifties or sixties with acute COVID-19. The rearrangement joins TRBV5-4 to TRBJ2-2, with D maybe TRBD2 (5 bases). Sequences were obtained from PBMCs or T cells enriched from blood (not recorded which). CDR3 bases: TGTGCCAGCAGCTTGTCGGTCGGGGAAAAATCCGGGGAGCTGTTTTTT. Protein product: CASSLSVGEKSGELFF.